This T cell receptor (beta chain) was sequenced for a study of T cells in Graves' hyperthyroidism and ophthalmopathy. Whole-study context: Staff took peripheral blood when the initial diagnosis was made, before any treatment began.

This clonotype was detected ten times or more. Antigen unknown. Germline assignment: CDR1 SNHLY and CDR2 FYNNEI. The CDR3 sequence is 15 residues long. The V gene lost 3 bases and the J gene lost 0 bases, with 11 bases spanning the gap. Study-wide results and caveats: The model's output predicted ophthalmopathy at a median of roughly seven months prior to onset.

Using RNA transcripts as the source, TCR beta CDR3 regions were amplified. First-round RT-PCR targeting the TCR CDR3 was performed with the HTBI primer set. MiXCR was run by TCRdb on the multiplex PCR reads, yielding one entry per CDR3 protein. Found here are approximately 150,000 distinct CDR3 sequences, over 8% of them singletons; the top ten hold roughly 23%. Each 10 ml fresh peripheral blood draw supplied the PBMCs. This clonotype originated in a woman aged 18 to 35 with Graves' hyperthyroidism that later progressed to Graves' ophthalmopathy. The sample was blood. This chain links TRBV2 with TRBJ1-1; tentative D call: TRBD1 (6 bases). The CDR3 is CASSEDSFMNTEAFF. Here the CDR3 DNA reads TGTGCCAGCAGTGAGGACAGCTTTATGAACACTGAAGCTTTCTTT.